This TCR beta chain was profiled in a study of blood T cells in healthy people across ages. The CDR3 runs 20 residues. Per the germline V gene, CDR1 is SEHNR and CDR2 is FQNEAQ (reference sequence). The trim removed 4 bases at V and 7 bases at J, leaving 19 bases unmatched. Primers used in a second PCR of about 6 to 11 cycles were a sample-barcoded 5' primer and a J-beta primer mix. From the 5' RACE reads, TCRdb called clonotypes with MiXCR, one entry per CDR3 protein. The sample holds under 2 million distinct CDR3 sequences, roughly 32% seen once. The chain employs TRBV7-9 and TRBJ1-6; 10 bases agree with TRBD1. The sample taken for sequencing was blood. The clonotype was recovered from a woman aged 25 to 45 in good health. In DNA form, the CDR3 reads TGTGCCAGCAGCTCGAGCCCCGGGACAGGGGCCTCCCTGCCAAATTCACCCCTCCACTTT. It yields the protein CASSSSPGTGASLPNSPLHF.